The rows below give T cell receptor beta chains drawn from one sample of a study of shared T cell receptors in the human thymus. Only in-frame clones appear in the TCRdb table, and some are missing; sequencing was by immunoSEQ multiplex PCR. Among a few hundred thousand clones listed, approximately 95% were seen once. The source material was thymocytes. The receptors were gathered from a human donor. CDR3s include the opening cysteine and the closing phenylalanine or tryptophan. The order of the fields is V gene, clone size, D gene, J gene, CDR3 protein, CDR3 DNA. The D gene is left open where the match is weak. Size values are once, few and many counts, or a class for expanded clones, and some rows have none.

v_call: TRBV7-3; clone_size: once; d_call: TRBD1; j_call: TRBJ2-2; cdr3_aa: CASSLSSRDRGRTGELFF; cdr3_nt: TGTGCCAGCAGCTTATCTTCCCGGGACAGGGGGCGCACCGGGGAGCTGTTTTTT
v_call: TRBV30; clone_size: -; d_call: -; j_call: TRBJ2-3; cdr3_aa: CAWGVRSSMPDTQYF; cdr3_nt: TGTGCCTGGGGGGTTCGGAGTTCTATGCCAGATACGCAGTATTTT
v_call: TRBV7-2; clone_size: -; d_call: -; j_call: TRBJ2-2; cdr3_aa: CASRPDRGGTGELFF; cdr3_nt: TGTGCCAGCAGGCCAGATCGAGGAGGCACCGGGGAGCTGTTTTTT
v_call: TRBV7-6; clone_size: -; d_call: TRBD2; j_call: TRBJ2-1; cdr3_aa: CASSFNGGRAANEQFF; cdr3_nt: TGTGCCAGCAGCTTCAACGGCGGGAGGGCCGCAAATGAGCAGTTCTTC
v_call: TRBV7-6; clone_size: -; d_call: -; j_call: TRBJ2-1; cdr3_aa: CASTQAQFIPTDEQFF; cdr3_nt: TGTGCCAGCACACAAGCCCAGTTTATTCCTACCGATGAGCAGTTCTTC
v_call: TRBV5-6; clone_size: -; d_call: -; j_call: TRBJ2-6; cdr3_aa: CASSPLYAGANVLTF; cdr3_nt: TGTGCCAGCAGTCCCCTATATGCTGGGGCCAACGTCCTGACTTTC
v_call: TRBV28; clone_size: -; d_call: -; j_call: TRBJ2-1; cdr3_aa: CASSFSASSYNEQFF; cdr3_nt: TGTGCCAGCTCGTTCTCGGCGAGCTCCTACAATGAGCAGTTCTTC
v_call: TRBV28; clone_size: -; d_call: -; j_call: TRBJ2-7; cdr3_aa: CASQRTVLSYEQYF; cdr3_nt: TGTGCCAGCCAACGGACAGTTCTTTCCTACGAGCAGTACTTC
v_call: TRBV28; clone_size: -; d_call: -; j_call: TRBJ1-5; cdr3_aa: CASSSRGEGYSNQPQHF; cdr3_nt: TGTGCCAGCAGTTCCCGGGGCGAGGGTTATAGCAATCAGCCCCAGCATTTT
v_call: TRBV4-1; clone_size: -; d_call: TRBD2; j_call: TRBJ2-7; cdr3_aa: CASSQGSGSDDEQYF; cdr3_nt: TGCGCCAGCAGCCAAGGAAGCGGGAGTGACGACGAGCAGTACTTC
v_call: TRBV11-3; clone_size: -; d_call: -; j_call: TRBJ2-3; cdr3_aa: CASSFLPTDTQYF; cdr3_nt: TGTGCCAGCAGCTTTTTACCCACAGATACGCAGTATTTT
v_call: TRBV6-5; clone_size: -; d_call: -; j_call: TRBJ1-1; cdr3_aa: CASSLLEKGRTEAFF; cdr3_nt: TGTGCCAGCAGTTTACTCGAGAAGGGGAGAACTGAAGCTTTCTTT
v_call: TRBV28; clone_size: -; d_call: -; j_call: TRBJ2-7; cdr3_aa: CASGPRGKANRYEQYF; cdr3_nt: TGTGCCAGCGGTCCAAGGGGAAAAGCCAACCGATACGAGCAGTACTTC
v_call: TRBV5-4; clone_size: once; d_call: -; j_call: TRBJ2-5; cdr3_aa: CASSPPSQYQETQYF; cdr3_nt: TGTGCCAGCAGCCCCCCGAGTCAGTACCAAGAGACCCAGTACTTC
v_call: TRBV12-5; clone_size: -; d_call: TRBD2; j_call: TRBJ2-2; cdr3_aa: CASAGTTLNTGELFF; cdr3_nt: TGTGCTAGTGCCGGGACTACCTTGAACACCGGGGAGCTGTTTTTT
v_call: TRBV5-1; clone_size: -; d_call: -; j_call: TRBJ2-1; cdr3_aa: CASSPRRHTYNEQFF; cdr3_nt: TGCGCCAGCAGCCCTCGACGCCACACCTACAATGAGCAGTTCTTC
v_call: TRBV28; clone_size: -; d_call: -; j_call: TRBJ2-7; cdr3_aa: CASSPGHLSYEQYF; cdr3_nt: TGTGCCAGCAGCCCGGGACACCTCTCCTACGAGCAGTACTTC
v_call: TRBV20-1; clone_size: -; d_call: -; j_call: TRBJ1-2; cdr3_aa: CSAWLYGGYTF; cdr3_nt: TGCAGTGCTTGGTTATACGGGGGCTACACCTTC
v_call: TRBV27; clone_size: -; d_call: TRBD2; j_call: TRBJ2-1; cdr3_aa: CASSFRTSGRFHTNEQFF; cdr3_nt: TGTGCCAGCAGTTTTAGGACTAGCGGGAGGTTCCACACCAATGAGCAGTTCTTC
v_call: TRBV6-6; clone_size: -; d_call: -; j_call: TRBJ2-1; cdr3_aa: CASRSTGPPENEQFF; cdr3_nt: TGTGCCAGCAGGTCCACGGGACCCCCTGAGAATGAGCAGTTCTTC
v_call: TRBV5-4; clone_size: -; d_call: TRBD2; j_call: TRBJ2-5; cdr3_aa: CASSQETSGIETQYF; cdr3_nt: TGTGCCAGCAGCCAAGAGACTAGCGGGATAGAGACCCAGTACTTC
v_call: TRBV7-2; clone_size: -; d_call: TRBD1; j_call: TRBJ1-2; cdr3_aa: CASSLEAGGYGYTF; cdr3_nt: TGTGCCAGCAGCTTGGAGGCAGGGGGGTATGGCTACACCTTC
v_call: TRBV27; clone_size: -; d_call: -; j_call: TRBJ2-2; cdr3_aa: CASSLSLSDGELFF; cdr3_nt: TGTGCCAGCAGTTTATCGCTCAGTGACGGGGAGCTGTTTTTT
v_call: TRBV5-6; clone_size: -; d_call: -; j_call: TRBJ2-3; cdr3_aa: CASSLIGTRATSTDTQYF; cdr3_nt: TGTGCCAGCAGCTTAATCGGAACGAGGGCAACTAGCACAGATACGCAGTATTTT
v_call: TRBV30; clone_size: -; d_call: -; j_call: TRBJ2-2; cdr3_aa: CAWSVPGQSPNTGELFF; cdr3_nt: TGTGCCTGGAGTGTACCGGGGCAATCTCCGAACACCGGGGAGCTGTTTTTT
v_call: TRBV6-4; clone_size: -; d_call: -; j_call: TRBJ2-3; cdr3_aa: CASSDLLGGDTDTQYF; cdr3_nt: TGTGCCAGCAGTGACCTATTGGGGGGAGACACAGATACGCAGTATTTT
v_call: TRBV28; clone_size: few; d_call: -; j_call: TRBJ1-2; cdr3_aa: CASRRNYGYTF; cdr3_nt: TGTGCCAGCAGACGCAACTATGGCTACACCTTC
v_call: TRBV7-3; clone_size: -; d_call: TRBD2; j_call: TRBJ2-1; cdr3_aa: CASSLTGTTYNEQFF; cdr3_nt: TGTGCCAGCAGCCTAACCGGGACTACCTACAATGAGCAGTTCTTC
v_call: TRBV18; clone_size: -; d_call: TRBD1; j_call: TRBJ2-7; cdr3_aa: CASSREGFRAGQGHYEQYF; cdr3_nt: TGTGCCAGCTCACGTGAAGGGTTTAGAGCGGGACAGGGCCACTACGAGCAGTACTTC
v_call: TRBV7-9; clone_size: -; d_call: TRBD1; j_call: TRBJ2-7; cdr3_aa: CASSLTRGPGTEAYEQYF; cdr3_nt: TGTGCCAGCAGCCTCACCAGGGGGCCCGGGACAGAAGCCTACGAGCAGTACTTC
v_call: TRBV28; clone_size: -; d_call: TRBD1; j_call: TRBJ1-1; cdr3_aa: CASSLGTGGMDTEAFF; cdr3_nt: TGTGCCAGCAGTTTAGGGACAGGGGGCATGGACACTGAAGCTTTCTTT
v_call: TRBV29-1; clone_size: -; d_call: -; j_call: TRBJ2-7; cdr3_aa: CSAVGGLIFYEQYF; cdr3_nt: TGCAGCGCCGTCGGTGGCCTTATTTTCTACGAGCAGTACTTC
v_call: TRBV19; clone_size: -; d_call: -; j_call: TRBJ2-7; cdr3_aa: CASSMKIGDYEQYF; cdr3_nt: TGTGCCAGTAGTATGAAGATAGGAGACTACGAGCAGTACTTC
v_call: TRBV19; clone_size: -; d_call: -; j_call: TRBJ2-2; cdr3_aa: CASSILESRGTGELFF; cdr3_nt: TGTGCCAGTAGTATACTGGAAAGTCGGGGCACCGGGGAGCTGTTTTTT
v_call: TRBV4-2; clone_size: -; d_call: TRBD2; j_call: TRBJ2-7; cdr3_aa: CASSQVMCEREGRCSYEQYF; cdr3_nt: TGTGCCAGCAGCCAAGTCATGTGCGAGCGGGAGGGCCGGTGCTCCTACGAGCAGTACTTC
v_call: TRBV4-1; clone_size: -; d_call: -; j_call: TRBJ2-2; cdr3_aa: CASSPLLAVNTGELFF; cdr3_nt: TGCGCCAGCAGCCCCTTACTGGCCGTGAACACCGGGGAGCTGTTTTTT
v_call: TRBV14; clone_size: -; d_call: TRBD2; j_call: TRBJ2-1; cdr3_aa: CASSLAGSSYNEQFF; cdr3_nt: TGTGCCAGCAGCCTAGCGGGATCATCCTACAATGAGCAGTTCTTC
v_call: TRBV7-5; clone_size: -; d_call: -; j_call: TRBJ2-1; cdr3_aa: CVRSHGEYEQFF; cdr3_nt: TGTGTCAGAAGCCACGGAGAGTATGAGCAGTTCTTC
v_call: TRBV30; clone_size: -; d_call: -; j_call: TRBJ2-7; cdr3_aa: CAWTFRGEGPEQYF; cdr3_nt: TGTGCCTGGACCTTCAGGGGGGAGGGCCCCGAGCAGTACTTC
v_call: TRBV2; clone_size: -; d_call: TRBD2; j_call: TRBJ2-1; cdr3_aa: CASSEAGGVSYNEQFF; cdr3_nt: TGTGCCAGCAGTGAAGCGGGAGGGGTATCCTACAATGAGCAGTTCTTC
v_call: TRBV7-6; clone_size: -; d_call: -; j_call: TRBJ2-7; cdr3_aa: CASSLRTGAYEQYF; cdr3_nt: TGTGCCAGCAGCTTAAGGACGGGAGCCTACGAGCAGTACTTC
v_call: TRBV5-8; clone_size: -; d_call: -; j_call: TRBJ1-5; cdr3_aa: CASSPNPQPQHF; cdr3_nt: TGTGCCAGCAGCCCCAATCCCCAGCCCCAGCATTTT
v_call: TRBV19; clone_size: -; d_call: -; j_call: TRBJ1-1; cdr3_aa: CASNSKGRPNDTEAFF; cdr3_nt: TGTGCCAGTAATTCAAAGGGGAGGCCTAATGACACTGAAGCTTTCTTT
v_call: TRBV5-6; clone_size: -; d_call: -; j_call: TRBJ2-3; cdr3_aa: CASSLLVRGTTDTQYF; cdr3_nt: TGTGCCAGCAGCTTGCTAGTCCGGGGGACCACAGATACGCAGTATTTT
v_call: TRBV27; clone_size: -; d_call: -; j_call: TRBJ2-7; cdr3_aa: CASSLSSLLEQYF; cdr3_nt: TGTGCCAGCAGTTTATCGAGTCTCCTCGAGCAGTACTTC
v_call: TRBV27; clone_size: -; d_call: -; j_call: TRBJ2-3; cdr3_aa: CASSTDTQYF; cdr3_nt: TGTGCCAGCAGCACAGATACGCAGTATTTT
v_call: TRBV27; clone_size: -; d_call: -; j_call: TRBJ1-4; cdr3_aa: CASRDYPDTNEKLFF; cdr3_nt: TGTGCCAGCAGGGACTATCCCGACACTAATGAAAAACTGTTTTTT
v_call: TRBV5-4; clone_size: -; d_call: -; j_call: TRBJ1-2; cdr3_aa: CASSPQGGVIHTF; cdr3_nt: TGTGCCAGCAGCCCCCAGGGTGGGGTAATCCACACCTTC
v_call: TRBV5-5; clone_size: -; d_call: -; j_call: TRBJ1-1; cdr3_aa: CASSLLGPGTEAFF; cdr3_nt: TGTGCCAGCAGCTTGCTGGGGCCAGGAACTGAAGCTTTCTTT
v_call: TRBV2; clone_size: -; d_call: -; j_call: TRBJ1-1; cdr3_aa: CASRRQDHTEAFF; cdr3_nt: TGTGCCAGCCGTCGACAGGATCACACTGAAGCTTTCTTT